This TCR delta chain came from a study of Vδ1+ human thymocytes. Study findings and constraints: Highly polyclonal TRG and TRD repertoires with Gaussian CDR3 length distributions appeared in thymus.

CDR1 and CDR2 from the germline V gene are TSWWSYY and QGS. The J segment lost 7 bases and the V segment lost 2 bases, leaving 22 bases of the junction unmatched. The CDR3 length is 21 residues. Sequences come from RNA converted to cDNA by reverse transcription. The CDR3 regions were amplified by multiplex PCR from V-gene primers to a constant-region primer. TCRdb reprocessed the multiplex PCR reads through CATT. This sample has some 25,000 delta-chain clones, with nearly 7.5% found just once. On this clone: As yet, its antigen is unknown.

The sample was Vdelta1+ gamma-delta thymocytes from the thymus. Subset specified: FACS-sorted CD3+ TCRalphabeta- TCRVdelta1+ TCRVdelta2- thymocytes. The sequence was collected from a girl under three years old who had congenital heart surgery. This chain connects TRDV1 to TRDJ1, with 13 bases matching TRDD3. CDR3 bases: TGTGCTCTTGGGGAAAACCCCCGACCTCTACTGGGGGATACGACGGCGGGTAAACTCATCTTT. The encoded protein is CALGENPRPLLGDTTAGKLIF.